The clone carrying this TCR beta chain was seen many times. The data were obtained in a study of T-cell memory formation after mild COVID-19. TCRdb called the 5' RACE reads again in MiXCR, with one record for every CDR3 protein. The table shows 100,000 to 150,000 distinct CDR3 sequences, with approximately 17% occurring only once. With V trimmed by 1 base and J by 0 bases, 11 bases remained unmatched. There are 19 residues in the CDR3. The germline V gene encodes CDR1 MNHEY and CDR2 SMNVEV (reference sequence). Input material: PBMCs or a T cell subset sorted from them (not recorded which). The source of this sequence is a man aged 18 to 29 who had mild COVID-19 (a few samples of this study predate the infection). Cell type and time point are not known. The rearrangement links TRBV27 to TRBJ2-4; 8 bases are shared with TRBD2. The CDR3: CASSLFGRAGAGAKNIQYF. The CDR3, as DNA: TGTGCCAGCAGTTTATTCGGGCGAGCGGGGGCCGGAGCCAAAAACATTCAGTACTTC.